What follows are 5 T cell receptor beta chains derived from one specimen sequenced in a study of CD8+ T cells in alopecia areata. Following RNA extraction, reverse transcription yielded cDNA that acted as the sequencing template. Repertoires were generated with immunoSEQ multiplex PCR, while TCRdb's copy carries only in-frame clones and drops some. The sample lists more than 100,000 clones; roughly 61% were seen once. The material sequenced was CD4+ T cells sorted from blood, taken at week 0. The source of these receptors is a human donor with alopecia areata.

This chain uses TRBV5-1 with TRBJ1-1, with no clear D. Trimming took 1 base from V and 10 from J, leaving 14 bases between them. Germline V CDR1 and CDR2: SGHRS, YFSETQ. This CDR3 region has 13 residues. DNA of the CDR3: TGCGCCAGCAGCTTGAGTGAGTGGCGGGGAGCTTTCTTT. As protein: CASSLSEWRGAFF.

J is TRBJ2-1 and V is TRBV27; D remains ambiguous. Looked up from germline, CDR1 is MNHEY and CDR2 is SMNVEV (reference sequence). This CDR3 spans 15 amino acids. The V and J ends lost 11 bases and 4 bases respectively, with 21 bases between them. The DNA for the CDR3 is TGTGCCGCTCGGCCTCTCGACCGATTATACAATGAGCAGTTCTTC. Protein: CAARPLDRLYNEQFF.

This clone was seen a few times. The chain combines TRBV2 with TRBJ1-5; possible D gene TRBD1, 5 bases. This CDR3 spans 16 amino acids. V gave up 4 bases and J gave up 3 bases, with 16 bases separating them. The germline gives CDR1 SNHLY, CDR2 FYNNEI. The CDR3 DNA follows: TGTGCCAGCAGTGGGGCAGATGGGGGGTACAATCAGCCCCAGCATTTT. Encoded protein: CASSGADGGYNQPQHF. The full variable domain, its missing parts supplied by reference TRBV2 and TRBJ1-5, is EPEVTQTPSHQVTQMGQEVILRCVPISNHLYFYWYRQILGQKVEFLVSFYNNEISEKSEIFDDQFSVERPDGSNFTLKIRSTKLEDSAMYFCASSGADGGYNQPQHFGDGTRLSIL.

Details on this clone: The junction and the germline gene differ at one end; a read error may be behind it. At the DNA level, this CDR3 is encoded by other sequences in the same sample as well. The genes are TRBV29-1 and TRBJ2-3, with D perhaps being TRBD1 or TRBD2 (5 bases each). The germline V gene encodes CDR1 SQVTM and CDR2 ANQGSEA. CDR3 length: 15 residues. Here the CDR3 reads CSVEGSGTGTDTQYF. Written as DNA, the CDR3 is TGCAGCGTTGAAGGTTCCGGGACGGGCACAGATACGCAATATTTT.

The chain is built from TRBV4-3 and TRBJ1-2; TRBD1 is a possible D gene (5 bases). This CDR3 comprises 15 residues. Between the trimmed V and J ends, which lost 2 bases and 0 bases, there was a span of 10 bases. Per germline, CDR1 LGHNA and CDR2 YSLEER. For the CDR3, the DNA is TGCGCCAGCAGCCAAACCCGGGGGTCTAACTATGGCTACACCTTC. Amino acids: CASSQTRGSNYGYTF.